One sample yielded the 28 T cell receptor beta chains listed below, sequenced in a study of T cells and copy number aberrations in small-cell lung cancer. Sequenced by immunoSEQ multiplex PCR; TCRdb stores in-frame clones only, minus some. The table records approximately 6,600 clones, 60% to 80% of them present only once. The sequenced sample consisted of normal tissue next to the tumor. These TCRs come from a woman aged 70 to 79 with small cell lung cancer. Some clones in this sample may be carry-over from other donors' samples.

This clone was seen only a few times. The chain combines TRBV7-6 with TRBJ2-3; TRBD1 is a possible D gene (5 bases). The length of the CDR3 is 12 residues. The germline V gene encodes CDR1 SGHVS and CDR2 FNYEAQ. Trimming cost V 1 base and J 6 bases, with 5 bases left between them. The CDR3 region has the DNA TGTGCCAGCAGCTTAGAGGGGGATACGCAGTATTTT. Translated, it gives CASSLEGDTQYF.

This clone was counted a few times. The chain has TRBV7-8 and TRBJ2-5, with D perhaps matching TRBD2 (5 bases). In germline, CDR1 is SGHVS, CDR2 FQNEAQ. The CDR3 runs 14 residues. Trimming removed 3 bases from V and 2 bases from J, with 10 bases in between. The CDR3 protein is CASSFRGPQETQYF. The CDR3 DNA reads TGTGCCAGCAGCTTTCGCGGGCCGCAAGAGACCCAGTACTTC. The variable domain in full, with the rest retrieved from reference TRBV7-8 and TRBJ2-5, is GAGVSQSPRYKVAKRGQDVALRCDPISGHVSLFWYQQALGQGPEFLTYFQNEAQLDKSGLPSDRFFAERPEGSVSTLKIQRTQQEDSAVYLCASSFRGPQETQYFGPGTRLLVL.

V is TRBV21-1 and J is TRBJ2-6; TRBD2, the D gene given by the table, was not confirmed from the DNA. TRBV21-1 is a pseudogene segment. The CDR3 has 21 amino acids. CDR3 in amino acids: CASSIVLSWAGPISGANVLTF. As DNA, the CDR3 is TGTGCCAGCAGCATAGTCCTAAGTTGGGCGGGTCCAATCTCTGGGGCCAACGTCCTGACTTTC.

The genes are TRBV4-2 and TRBJ2-2, with a tentative D call TRBD1 (6 bases). The CDR3 totals 19 residues. Germline assignment: CDR1 LGHNA and CDR2 YNFKEQ. The V end lost 4 bases, the J end lost 4 bases, and 25 bases lay between the germline ends. The CDR3 sequence: CASSLSQGHLNPSTGELFF. CDR3 bases: TGTGCCAGCAGCCTTTCCCAGGGACACCTGAACCCAAGCACCGGGGAGCTGTTTTTT.

The chain links TRBV5-6 to TRBJ1-1; unclear D gene. CDR3 size: 13 residues. Between the trimmed V and J ends, which lost 0 bases and 5 bases, there was a span of 8 bases. Germline V lookup: CDR1 SGHDT, CDR2 YYEEEE. CDR3 protein: CASSLGPGTEAFF. CDR3 nucleotide sequence: TGTGCCAGCAGCTTGGGGCCCGGAACTGAAGCTTTCTTT.

The V gene is TRBV27, the J gene TRBJ1-2, with D unclear. This CDR3 has 13 amino acids. Germline CDR1 is MNHEY and CDR2 is SMNVEV (reference sequence). Trimming stripped 3 bases from V and 3 bases from J, with 8 bases between. CDR3 amino acids: CASSFFPDYGYTF. The CDR3 coding sequence is TGTGCCAGCAGTTTTTTCCCGGACTATGGCTACACCTTC.

J is TRBJ2-1 and V is TRBV5-6, with D hard to call. Germline lookup yields CDR1 SGHDT and CDR2 YYEEEE. The CDR3 is 13 amino acids. V dropped 0 bases and J dropped 8 bases, with 9 bases sitting between them. CDR3 amino acids: CASSLAGSHEQFF. The CDR3 coding sequence is TGTGCCAGCAGCTTGGCCGGGTCTCATGAGCAGTTCTTC.

The chain combines TRBV7-8 with TRBJ1-2, with a possible D match to TRBD1 (5 bases). CDR1 is SGHVS and CDR2 is FQNEAQ in the germline V gene. V lost 2 bases to trimming and J lost 6 bases, with 13 bases between them. There are 14 residues in the CDR3. The CDR3 region has the DNA TGTGCCAGCAGCTTATTCGGCAGGGAGGATGGCTACACCTTC. Residues: CASSLFGREDGYTF.

The chain has TRBV5-5 and TRBJ1-5; no firm D call. Trimming shortened V by 4 bases and J by 3 bases, and 8 bases separated the two germline ends. CDR3 length equals 13 residues. The V gene's germline CDR1 is SGHKS and CDR2 YYEKEE (reference sequence). CDR3 DNA sequence: TGTGCCAGCAGCCTCTATCTCAATCAGCCCCAGCATTTT. Its translation is CASSLYLNQPQHF.

V usage is TRBV5-1 and J usage is TRBJ1-2; no firm D call. The CDR3 has 15 residues. CDR1 and CDR2 from the germline V gene are SGHRS and YFSETQ. The V end was cut by 3 bases, the J end by 5 bases, with 17 bases between. CDR3: CASSSLTRILYGYTF. In DNA, the CDR3 is TGCGCCAGCAGCTCACTGACAAGGATACTTTATGGCTACACCTTC.

As concerns this clone: The sample has other DNA sequences that encode this CDR3 too. The gene calls are TRBV9 and TRBJ2-3, with D tentatively TRBD1 (5 bases). This CDR3 spans 13 amino acids. Trimming took 0 bases from V and 8 from J, leaving 10 bases between them. Germline CDR1 reads SGDLS; CDR2 reads YYNGEE. CDR3 DNA sequence: TGTGCCAGCAGCGTAGGACAGCTGAGTACGCAGTATTTT. Translating gives CASSVGQLSTQYF.

The V gene is TRBV2, the J gene TRBJ2-3; TRBD2 matches at 8 bases. Germline values: CDR1 SNHLY, CDR2 FYNNEI. There are 18 residues in the CDR3. The V gene end was trimmed by 2 bases and the J gene end by 0 bases; junction bases not matched to a gene: 10. CDR3 sequence: CASSELFGASGSTDTQYF. The CDR3 nucleotides read TGTGCCAGCAGTGAATTATTTGGGGCTAGCGGGAGCACAGATACGCAGTATTTT.

This clone was found a few times. The same CDR3 also results from other DNA sequences found in this sample. This sequence joins TRBV28 and TRBJ2-3; 8 nucleotides align to TRBD2. V gave up 3 bases and J gave up 3 bases; unmatched junction bases: 5. The CDR3 extends over 15 amino acids. CDR1 is MDHEN, CDR2 SYDVKM, per germline. In nucleotides, the CDR3 is TGTGCCAGCAGTTTGCCTAGCGGGCTTACAGATACGCAGTATTTT. Amino acid sequence: CASSLPSGLTDTQYF.

V usage is TRBV5-1 and J usage is TRBJ1-2; 8 bases match TRBD1. Unmatched junction bases numbered 6, after V lost 2 bases and J lost 3 bases. CDR3 size: 15 residues. Germline V gene sequence: CDR1 SGHRS, CDR2 YFSETQ. CDR3 amino acids: CASSLIGQGDYGYTF. The CDR3 bases are TGCGCCAGCAGCTTAATAGGACAGGGTGACTATGGCTACACCTTC.

This chain links TRBV29-1 with TRBJ1-1; D unresolved. Trimming took 2 bases from V and 11 from J, leaving 12 bases between them. Per the germline V gene, CDR1 is SQVTM and CDR2 is ANQGSEA. This CDR3 has 11 residues. Here the CDR3 DNA reads TGCAGCGTTGAACCCAATCGGGAGGCTTTCTTT. Protein product: CSVEPNREAFF.

The V gene is TRBV6-1, the J gene TRBJ2-7, with D possibly matching TRBD1 (6 bases). The CDR3 is 12 amino acids. The V and J ends lost 6 bases and 5 bases respectively, with 11 bases between them. Germline values: CDR1 MNHNS, CDR2 SASEGT. This CDR3 is CASRRDMHEQYF. The DNA for the CDR3 is TGTGCCAGCAGAAGGGACATGCACGAGCAGTACTTC.

Regarding this clone: This specimen includes other DNA sequences encoding the same CDR3. This chain joins TRBV2 and TRBJ2-6; 7 bases agree with TRBD1. CDR3 length equals 17 residues. Losses at the gene ends were 1 base for V and 4 bases for J; bases not matched to a gene: 7. Per the germline V gene, CDR1 is SNHLY and CDR2 is FYNNEI. The CDR3 loop reads CASSEGLTGFGANVLTF. The CDR3 DNA follows: TGTGCCAGCAGTGAAGGCTTGACAGGGTTCGGGGCCAACGTCCTGACTTTC. Full variable domain (outside the CDR3, taken from reference TRBV2 and TRBJ2-6): EPEVTQTPSHQVTQMGQEVILRCVPISNHLYFYWYRQILGQKVEFLVSFYNNEISEKSEIFDDQFSVERPDGSNFTLKIRSTKLEDSAMYFCASSEGLTGFGANVLTFGAGSRLTVL.

The V and J genes are TRBV5-6 and TRBJ2-5, with D perhaps TRBD2 (6 bases). V was shortened by 4 bases and J by 6 bases, with 16 bases between the two germline ends. This CDR3 has 14 residues. CDR1 is SGHDT and CDR2 is YYEEEE in the germline V gene. CDR3 loop: CASSRSGFGKTQYF. The CDR3 DNA follows: TGTGCCAGCAGCAGGAGCGGGTTCGGTAAGACCCAGTACTTC.

The chain has TRBV5-1 and TRBJ2-2, with unresolved D. CDR1 SGHRS and CDR2 YFSETQ come from the germline V gene. The ends were cut back, 4 bases at V and 2 bases at J, with 18 bases in the middle. The CDR3 loop spans 17 amino acids. CDR3: CASSPLLGTLNTGELFF. The CDR3 bases are TGCGCCAGCAGCCCCCTGCTCGGTACACTCAACACCGGGGAGCTGTTTTTT.

The chain has TRBV4-3 and TRBJ2-2; a weak D match, TRBD2 (6 bases). Per the germline V gene, CDR1 is LGHNA and CDR2 is YSLEER. V was trimmed by 1 base and J by 4 bases, leaving 13 bases between them. The CDR3 is 16 residues long. CDR3 loop: CASSQGAGRATGELFF. In nucleotides, the CDR3 is TGCGCCAGCAGCCAAGGGGCGGGACGTGCCACCGGGGAGCTGTTTTTT.

Only a few counts were recorded for this clone. V is TRBV11-3 and J is TRBJ2-1; TRBD2 agrees at 9 bases. The junction had 11 bases not matched to a gene; V was cut back by 7 bases and J by 1 base. This CDR3 contains 17 residues. The V gene's germline CDR1 is SGHNT and CDR2 YENEEA. Written as DNA, the CDR3 is TGTGCCAGCAACCTTGGACTAGCGAGCCTTTCCTACAATGAGCAGTTCTTC. It translates to CASNLGLASLSYNEQFF.

Judged by abundance, this clone is large. This rearrangement joins TRBV19 to TRBJ2-3, with D hard to call. Germline V CDR1 and CDR2: LNHDA, SQIVND (reference sequence). V was trimmed by 7 bases and J by 1 base, leaving 12 bases between them. The CDR3 consists of 14 residues. CDR3 coding DNA: TGTGCCAGTAACGGGCGCGCTCGCACAGATACGCAGTATTTT. Amino acid sequence: CASNGRARTDTQYF.

This chain links TRBV19 with TRBJ2-6, with 10 bases that match TRBD1. With V trimmed by 6 bases and J by 3 bases, 8 bases remained unmatched. The CDR3 totals 17 residues. The V gene's germline CDR1 is LNHDA and CDR2 SQIVND (reference sequence). In DNA form, the CDR3 reads TGTGCCAGTAGCCTGGACAGGGGGATCAGTGGGGCCAACGTCCTGACTTTC. This sequence encodes CASSLDRGISGANVLTF.

The chain carries TRBV5-6 and TRBJ2-2, with 8 bases fitting TRBD2. The CDR3 extends over 12 amino acids. V lost 4 bases and J lost 7; bases outside the gene matches: 0. Germline assignment: CDR1 SGHDT and CDR2 YYEEEE. In nucleotides, the CDR3 is TGTGCCAGCAGCCGGGGGGGCGGGGAGCTGTTTTTT. It codes for CASSRGGGELFF.

The chain has TRBV5-1 and TRBJ1-1; D is perhaps TRBD1 (6 bases). This CDR3 is built from 15 residues. Deletions cut 1 base from V and 3 bases from J, with 13 bases between. Germline V gives CDR1 SGHRS, CDR2 YFSETQ. CDR3: CASSLSLGADTEAFF. DNA for the CDR3: TGCGCCAGCAGCTTGAGTTTGGGGGCCGACACTGAAGCTTTCTTT.

CDR3 in DNA: TGTGCCAGCAGCTTATTGGGGGGTCTCTCCTACAATGAGCAGTTCTTC. Residues: CASSLLGGLSYNEQFF. The rearrangement uses TRBV7-8 and TRBJ2-1; tentatively, D is TRBD2 (6 bases). The CDR3 runs to 16 residues. The V gene lost 2 bases and the J gene lost 0 bases, with 11 bases spanning the gap. The V gene's germline CDR1 is SGHVS and CDR2 FQNEAQ.

About this clone: This could be a read error, since a much larger clone is one nucleotide away. The same CDR3 is also encoded by other DNA sequences in this sample. CDR3 amino acids: CASSVISGASTDTQYF. The CDR3 nucleotides are TGTGCTAGCAGTGTGATTAGCGGAGCTAGCACAGATACGCAGTATTTT. This chain connects TRBV6-1 to TRBJ2-3; possibly TRBD2 for D (6 bases). The CDR3 is 16 amino acids. Germline values: CDR1 MNHNS, CDR2 SASEGT.

V usage is TRBV11-1 and J usage is TRBJ2-7; possible D gene TRBD1, 7 bases. CDR1 SGHAT and CDR2 FQDESV come from the germline V gene (reference sequence). The CDR3 runs 14 residues. Trimming removed 2 bases from V and 4 bases from J, with 12 bases in between. This CDR3 reads CASSLQGGLYEQYF. The CDR3 region has the DNA TGTGCCAGCAGCTTACAGGGGGGCTTGTACGAGCAGTACTTC.